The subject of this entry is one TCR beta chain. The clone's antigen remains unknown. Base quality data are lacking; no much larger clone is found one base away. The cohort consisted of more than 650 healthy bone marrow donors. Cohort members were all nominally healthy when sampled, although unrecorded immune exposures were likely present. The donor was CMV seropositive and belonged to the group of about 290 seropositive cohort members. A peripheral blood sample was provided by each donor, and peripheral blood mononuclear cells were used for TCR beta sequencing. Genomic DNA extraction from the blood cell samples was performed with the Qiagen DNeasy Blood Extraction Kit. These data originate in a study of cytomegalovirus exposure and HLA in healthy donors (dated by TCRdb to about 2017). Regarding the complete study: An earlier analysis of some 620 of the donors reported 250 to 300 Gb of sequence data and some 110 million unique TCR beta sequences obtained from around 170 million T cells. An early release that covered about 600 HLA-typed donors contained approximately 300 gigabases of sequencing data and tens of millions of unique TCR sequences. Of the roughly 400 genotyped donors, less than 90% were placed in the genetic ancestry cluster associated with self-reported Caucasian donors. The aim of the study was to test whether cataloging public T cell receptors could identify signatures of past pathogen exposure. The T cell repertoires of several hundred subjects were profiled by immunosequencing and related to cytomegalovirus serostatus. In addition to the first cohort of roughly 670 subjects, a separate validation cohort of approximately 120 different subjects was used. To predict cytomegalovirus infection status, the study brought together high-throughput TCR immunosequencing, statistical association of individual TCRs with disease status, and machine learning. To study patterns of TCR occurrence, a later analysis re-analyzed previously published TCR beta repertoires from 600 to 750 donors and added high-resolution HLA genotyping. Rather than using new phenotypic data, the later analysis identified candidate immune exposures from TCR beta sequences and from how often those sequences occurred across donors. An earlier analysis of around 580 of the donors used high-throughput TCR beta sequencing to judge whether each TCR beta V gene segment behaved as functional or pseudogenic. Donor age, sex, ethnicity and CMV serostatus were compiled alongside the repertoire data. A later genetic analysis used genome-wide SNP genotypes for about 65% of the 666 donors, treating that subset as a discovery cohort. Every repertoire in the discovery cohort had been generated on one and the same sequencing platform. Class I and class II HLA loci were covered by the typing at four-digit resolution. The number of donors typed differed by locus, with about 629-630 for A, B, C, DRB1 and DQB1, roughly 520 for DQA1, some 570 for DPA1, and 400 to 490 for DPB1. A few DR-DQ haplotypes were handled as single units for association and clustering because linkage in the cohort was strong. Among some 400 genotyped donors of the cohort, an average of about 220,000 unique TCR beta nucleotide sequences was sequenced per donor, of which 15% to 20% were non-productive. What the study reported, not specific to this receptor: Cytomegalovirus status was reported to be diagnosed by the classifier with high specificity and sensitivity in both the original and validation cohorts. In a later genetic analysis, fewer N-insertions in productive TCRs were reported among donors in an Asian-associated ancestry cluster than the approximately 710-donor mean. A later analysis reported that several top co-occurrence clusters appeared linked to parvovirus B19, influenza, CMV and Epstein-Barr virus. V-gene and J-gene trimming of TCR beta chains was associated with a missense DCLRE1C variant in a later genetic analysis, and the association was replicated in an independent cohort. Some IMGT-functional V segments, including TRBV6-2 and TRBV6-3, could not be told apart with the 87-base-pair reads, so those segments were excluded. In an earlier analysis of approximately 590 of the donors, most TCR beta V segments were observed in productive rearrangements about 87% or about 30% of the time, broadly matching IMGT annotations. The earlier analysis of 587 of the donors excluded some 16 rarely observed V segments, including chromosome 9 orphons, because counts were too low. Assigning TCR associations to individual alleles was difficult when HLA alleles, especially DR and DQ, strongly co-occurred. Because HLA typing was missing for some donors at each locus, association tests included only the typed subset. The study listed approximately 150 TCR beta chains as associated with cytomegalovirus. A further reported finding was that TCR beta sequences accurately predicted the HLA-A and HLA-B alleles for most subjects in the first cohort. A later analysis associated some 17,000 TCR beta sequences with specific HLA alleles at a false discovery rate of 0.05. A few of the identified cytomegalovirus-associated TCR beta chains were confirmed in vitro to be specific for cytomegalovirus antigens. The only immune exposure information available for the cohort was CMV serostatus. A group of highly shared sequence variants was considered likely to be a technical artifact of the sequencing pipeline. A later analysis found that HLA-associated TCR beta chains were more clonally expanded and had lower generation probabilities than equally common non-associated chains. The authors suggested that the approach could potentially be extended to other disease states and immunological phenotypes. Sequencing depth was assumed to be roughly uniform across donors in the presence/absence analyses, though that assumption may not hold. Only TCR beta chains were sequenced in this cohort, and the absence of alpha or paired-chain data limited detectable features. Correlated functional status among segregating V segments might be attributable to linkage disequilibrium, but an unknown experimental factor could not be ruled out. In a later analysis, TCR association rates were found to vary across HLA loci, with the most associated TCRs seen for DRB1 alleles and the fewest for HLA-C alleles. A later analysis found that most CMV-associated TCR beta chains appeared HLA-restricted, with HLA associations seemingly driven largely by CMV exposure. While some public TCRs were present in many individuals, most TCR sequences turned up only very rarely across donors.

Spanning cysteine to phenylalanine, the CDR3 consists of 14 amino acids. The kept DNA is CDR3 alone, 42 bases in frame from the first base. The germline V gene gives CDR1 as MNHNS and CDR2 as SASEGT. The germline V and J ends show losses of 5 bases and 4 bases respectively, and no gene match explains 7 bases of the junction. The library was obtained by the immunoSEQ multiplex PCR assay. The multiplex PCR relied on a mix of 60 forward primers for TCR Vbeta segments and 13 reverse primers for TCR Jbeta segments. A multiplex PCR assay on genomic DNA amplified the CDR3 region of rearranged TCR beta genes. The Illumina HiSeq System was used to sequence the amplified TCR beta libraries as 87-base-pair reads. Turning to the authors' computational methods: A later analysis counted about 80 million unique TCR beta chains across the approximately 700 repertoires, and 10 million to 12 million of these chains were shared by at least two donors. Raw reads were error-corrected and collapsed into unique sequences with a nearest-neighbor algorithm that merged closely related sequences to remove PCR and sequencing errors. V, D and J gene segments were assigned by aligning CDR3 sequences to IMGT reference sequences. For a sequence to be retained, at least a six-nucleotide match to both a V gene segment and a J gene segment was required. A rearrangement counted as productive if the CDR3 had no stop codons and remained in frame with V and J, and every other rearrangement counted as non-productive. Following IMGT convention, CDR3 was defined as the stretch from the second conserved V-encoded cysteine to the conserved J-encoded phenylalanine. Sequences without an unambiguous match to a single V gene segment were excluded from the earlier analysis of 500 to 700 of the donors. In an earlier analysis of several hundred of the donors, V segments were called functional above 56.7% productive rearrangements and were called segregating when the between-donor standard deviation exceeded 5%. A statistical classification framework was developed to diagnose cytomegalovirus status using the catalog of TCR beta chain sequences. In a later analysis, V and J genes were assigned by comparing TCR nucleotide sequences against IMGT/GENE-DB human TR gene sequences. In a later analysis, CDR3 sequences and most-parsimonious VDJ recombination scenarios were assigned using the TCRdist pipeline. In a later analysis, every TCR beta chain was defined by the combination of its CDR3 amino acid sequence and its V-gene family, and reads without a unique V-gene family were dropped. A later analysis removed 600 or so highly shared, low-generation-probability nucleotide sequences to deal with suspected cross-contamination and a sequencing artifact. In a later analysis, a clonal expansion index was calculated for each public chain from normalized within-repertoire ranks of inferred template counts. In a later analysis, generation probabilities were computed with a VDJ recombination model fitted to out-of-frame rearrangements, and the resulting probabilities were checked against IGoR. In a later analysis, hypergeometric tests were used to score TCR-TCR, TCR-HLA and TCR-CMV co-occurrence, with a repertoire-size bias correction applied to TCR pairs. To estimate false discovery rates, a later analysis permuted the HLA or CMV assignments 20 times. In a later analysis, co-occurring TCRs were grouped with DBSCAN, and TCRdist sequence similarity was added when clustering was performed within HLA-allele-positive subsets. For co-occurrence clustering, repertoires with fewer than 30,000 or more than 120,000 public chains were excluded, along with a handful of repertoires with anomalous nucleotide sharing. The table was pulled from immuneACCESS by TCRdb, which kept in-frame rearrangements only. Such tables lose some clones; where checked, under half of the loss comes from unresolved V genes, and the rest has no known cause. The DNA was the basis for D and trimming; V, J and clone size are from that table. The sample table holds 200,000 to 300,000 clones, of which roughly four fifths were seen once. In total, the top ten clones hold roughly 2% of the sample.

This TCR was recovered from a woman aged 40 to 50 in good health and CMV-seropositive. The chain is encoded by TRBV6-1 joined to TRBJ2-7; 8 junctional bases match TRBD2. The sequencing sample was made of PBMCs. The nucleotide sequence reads TGTGCCAGCAGTCCGGGACTAGGGAATTACGAGCAGTACTTC. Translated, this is CASSPGLGNYEQYF.